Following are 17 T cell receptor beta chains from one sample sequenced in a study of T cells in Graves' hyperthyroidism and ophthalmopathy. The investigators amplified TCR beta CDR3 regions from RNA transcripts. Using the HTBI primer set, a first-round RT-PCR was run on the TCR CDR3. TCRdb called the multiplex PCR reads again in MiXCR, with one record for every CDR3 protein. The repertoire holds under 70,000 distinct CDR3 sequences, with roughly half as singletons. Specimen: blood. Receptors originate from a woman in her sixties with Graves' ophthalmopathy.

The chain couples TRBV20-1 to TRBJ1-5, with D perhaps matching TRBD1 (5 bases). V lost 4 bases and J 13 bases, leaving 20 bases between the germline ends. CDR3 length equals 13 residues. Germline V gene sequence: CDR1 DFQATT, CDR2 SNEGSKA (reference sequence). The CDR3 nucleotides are TGCAGTGCTAAGGCCGGGACTAGCGGGAGTCAGCATTTT. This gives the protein CSAKAGTSGSQHF.

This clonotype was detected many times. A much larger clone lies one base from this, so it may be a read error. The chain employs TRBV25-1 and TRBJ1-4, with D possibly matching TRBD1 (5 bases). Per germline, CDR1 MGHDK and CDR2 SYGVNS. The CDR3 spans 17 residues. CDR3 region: CASSDPHPGDPSEKLLF. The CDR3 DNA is TGTGCCAGCAGTGATCCACACCCGGGGGACCCCAGTGAAAAACTGCTTTTT.

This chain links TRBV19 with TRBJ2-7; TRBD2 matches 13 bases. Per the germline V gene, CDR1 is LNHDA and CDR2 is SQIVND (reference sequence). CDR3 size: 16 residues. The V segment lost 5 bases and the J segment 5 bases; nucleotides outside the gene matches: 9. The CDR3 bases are TGTGCCAGTAGTGTCACTAGCGGGAGGGCCGTGGACGAGCAGTACTTC. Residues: CASSVTSGRAVDEQYF.

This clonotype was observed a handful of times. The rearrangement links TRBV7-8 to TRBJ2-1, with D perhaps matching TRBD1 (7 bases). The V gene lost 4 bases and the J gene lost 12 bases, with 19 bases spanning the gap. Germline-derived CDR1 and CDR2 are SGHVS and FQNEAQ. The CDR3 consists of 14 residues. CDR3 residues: CASSSAQGGRGQFF. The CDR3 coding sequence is TGTGCCAGCAGCTCGGCCCAGGGGGGTAGGGGGCAGTTCTTC. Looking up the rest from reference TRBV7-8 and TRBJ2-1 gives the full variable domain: GAGVSQSPRYKVAKRGQDVALRCDPISGHVSLFWYQQALGQGPEFLTYFQNEAQLDKSGLPSDRFFAERPEGSVSTLKIQRTQQEDSAVYLCASSSAQGGRGQFFGPGTRLTVL.

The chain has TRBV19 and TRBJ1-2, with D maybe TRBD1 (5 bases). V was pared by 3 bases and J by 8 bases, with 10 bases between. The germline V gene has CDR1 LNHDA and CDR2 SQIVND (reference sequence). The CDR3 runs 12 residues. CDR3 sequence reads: CASSIRAEGYTF. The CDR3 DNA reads TGTGCCAGTAGTATCAGGGCAGAAGGCTACACCTTC.

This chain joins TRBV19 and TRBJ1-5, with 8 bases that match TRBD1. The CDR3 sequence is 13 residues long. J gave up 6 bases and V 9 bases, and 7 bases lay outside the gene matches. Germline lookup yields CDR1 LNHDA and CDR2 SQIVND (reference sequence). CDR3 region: CASGQGSSQPQHF. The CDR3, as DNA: TGTGCCAGCGGACAGGGTTCGAGTCAGCCCCAGCATTTT. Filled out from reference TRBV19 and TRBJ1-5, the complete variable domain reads DGGITQSPKYLFRKEGQNVTLSCEQNLNHDAMYWYRQDPGQGLRLIYYSQIVNDFQKGDIAEGYSVSREKKESFPLTVTSAQKNPTAFYLCASGQGSSQPQHFGDGTRLSIL.

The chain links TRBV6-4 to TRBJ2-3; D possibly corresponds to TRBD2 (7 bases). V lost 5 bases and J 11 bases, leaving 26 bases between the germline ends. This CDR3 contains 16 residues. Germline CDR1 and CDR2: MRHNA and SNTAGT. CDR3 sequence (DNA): TGTGCCAGCAGTTCCTCCGGGGGCGGGGGCTACAATGAGCAGTATTTT. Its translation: CASSSSGGGGYNEQYF.

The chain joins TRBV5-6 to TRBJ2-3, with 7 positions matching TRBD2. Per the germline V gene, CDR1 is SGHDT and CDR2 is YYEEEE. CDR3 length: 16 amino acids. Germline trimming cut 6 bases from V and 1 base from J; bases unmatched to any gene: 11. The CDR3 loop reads CASKLTLAGGTDTQYF. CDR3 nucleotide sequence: TGTGCCAGCAAACTAACATTGGCGGGGGGCACAGATACGCAGTATTTT.

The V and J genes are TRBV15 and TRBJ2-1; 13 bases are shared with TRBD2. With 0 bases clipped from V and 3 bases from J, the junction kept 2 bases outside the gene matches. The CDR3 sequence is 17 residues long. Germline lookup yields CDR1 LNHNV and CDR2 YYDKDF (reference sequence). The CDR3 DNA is TGTGCCACCAGCAGAGATGGGACTAGCGGGAACTACAATGAGCAGTTCTTC. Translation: CATSRDGTSGNYNEQFF.

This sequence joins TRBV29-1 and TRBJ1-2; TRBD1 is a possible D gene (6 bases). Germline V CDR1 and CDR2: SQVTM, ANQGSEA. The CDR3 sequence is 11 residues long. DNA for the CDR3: TGCAGTTACGGGGGCCTCTATGGCTACACCTTC. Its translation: CSYGGLYGYTF.

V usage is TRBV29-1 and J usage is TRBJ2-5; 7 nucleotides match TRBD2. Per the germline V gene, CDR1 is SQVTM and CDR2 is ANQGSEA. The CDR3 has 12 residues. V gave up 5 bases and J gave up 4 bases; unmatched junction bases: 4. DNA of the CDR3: TGCAGCGTTTTCGAGCGGGGAGAGACCCAGTACTTC. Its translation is CSVFERGETQYF.

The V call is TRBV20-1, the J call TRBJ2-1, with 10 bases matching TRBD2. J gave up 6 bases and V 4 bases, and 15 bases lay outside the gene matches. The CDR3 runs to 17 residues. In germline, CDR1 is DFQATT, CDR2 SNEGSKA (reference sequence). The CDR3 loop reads CSAKGPGLAIEFNEQFF. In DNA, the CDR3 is TGCAGTGCTAAGGGACCGGGACTAGCGATAGAGTTCAATGAGCAGTTCTTC.

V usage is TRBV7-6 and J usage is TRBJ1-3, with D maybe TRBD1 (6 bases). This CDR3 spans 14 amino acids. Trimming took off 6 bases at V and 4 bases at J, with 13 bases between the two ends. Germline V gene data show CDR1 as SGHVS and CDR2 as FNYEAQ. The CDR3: CASSPGQGGNTIYF. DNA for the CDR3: TGTGCCAGCAGTCCGGGACAAGGAGGAAACACCATATATTTT.

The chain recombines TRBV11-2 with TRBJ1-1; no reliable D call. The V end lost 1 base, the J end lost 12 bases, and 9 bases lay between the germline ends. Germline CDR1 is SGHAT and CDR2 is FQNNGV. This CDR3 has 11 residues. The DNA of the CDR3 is TGTGCCAGCAGCTTAGCGGGGAGGTCTTTCTTT. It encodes CASSLAGRSFF.

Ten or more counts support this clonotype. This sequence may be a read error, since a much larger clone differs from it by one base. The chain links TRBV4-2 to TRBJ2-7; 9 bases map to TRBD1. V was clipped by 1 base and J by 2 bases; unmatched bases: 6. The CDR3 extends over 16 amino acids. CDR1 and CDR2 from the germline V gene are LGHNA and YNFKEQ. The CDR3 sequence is CASSQAGQGRAYEQYF. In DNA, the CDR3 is TGTGCCAGCAGCCAAGCCGGACAGGGGAGAGCCTACGAGCAGTACTTC.

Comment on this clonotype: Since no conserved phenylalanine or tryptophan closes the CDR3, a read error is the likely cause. This chain's CDR3 is CASSLSPGRNEAFL. The CDR3 coding sequence is TGTGCCAGTAGCTTATCGCCGGGACGGAATGAAGCTTTCCTT. V is TRBV7-8 and J is TRBJ1-1; a weak D match, TRBD1 (5 bases). Looked up from germline, CDR1 is SGHVS and CDR2 is FQNEAQ. CDR3 length: 14 residues.

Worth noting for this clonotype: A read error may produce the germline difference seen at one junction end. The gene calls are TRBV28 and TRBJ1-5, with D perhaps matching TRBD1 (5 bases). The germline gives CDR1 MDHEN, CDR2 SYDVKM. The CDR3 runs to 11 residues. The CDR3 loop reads CASSLGLRVNF. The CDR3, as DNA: TGTGCCAGCAGTTTGGGGCTCCGCGTTAATTTT.